The clone carrying this TCR beta chain was seen a handful of times. What it binds is unknown. The data belong to a study of CD8 T cells in ankylosing spondylitis. Study observations and caveats: Ankylosing spondylitis blood seemed to carry a telltale TCR beta motif made of about 8 highly homologous variants.

Trimming removed 0 bases from V and 2 bases from J, with 8 bases in between. This CDR3 comprises 15 residues. CDR1 MGHDK and CDR2 SYGVNS come from the germline V gene. TCRdb independently ran MiXCR on the 5' RACE reads; one entry per CDR3 protein. Of about 360,000 distinct CDR3 sequences detected, over 12% appear once; the ten largest clones hold around 1%. The chain recombines TRBV25-1 with TRBJ1-3, with a tentative D call TRBD1 (5 bases). The sequenced material came from blood, either unsorted or a sorted T cell fraction (not recorded which). This receptor was taken from a male donor with ankylosing spondylitis or in good health (not recorded which). CDR3 region: CASSEYGGTGNTIYF. CDR3 bases: TGTGCCAGCAGTGAATATGGGGGAACTGGAAACACCATATATTTT. The full variable domain, rest sourced from reference TRBV25-1 and TRBJ1-3, is EADIYQTPRYLVIGTGKKITLECSQTMGHDKMYWYQQDPGMELHLIHYSYGVNSTEKGDLSSESTVSRIRTEHFPLTLESARPSHTSQYLCASSEYGGTGNTIYFGEGSWLTVV.